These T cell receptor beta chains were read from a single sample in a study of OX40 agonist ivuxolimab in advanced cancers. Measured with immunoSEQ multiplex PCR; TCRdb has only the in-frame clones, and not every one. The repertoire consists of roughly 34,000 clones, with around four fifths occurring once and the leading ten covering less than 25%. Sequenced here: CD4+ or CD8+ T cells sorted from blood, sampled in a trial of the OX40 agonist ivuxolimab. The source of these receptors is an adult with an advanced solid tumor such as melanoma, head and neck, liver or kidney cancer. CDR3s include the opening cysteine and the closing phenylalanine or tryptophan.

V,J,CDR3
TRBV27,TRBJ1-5,CASSLSGSQGQPQHF
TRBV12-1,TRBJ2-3,CASSAWDTQYF
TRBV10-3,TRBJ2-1,CAIRASGGDSSYNEQFF
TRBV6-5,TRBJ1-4,CASGRGLREKLFF
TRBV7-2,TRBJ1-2,CASSLAGQRLYGYTF
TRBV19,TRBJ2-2,CASSTGTGNTGELFF
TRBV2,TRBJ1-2,CASSELGYGYTF
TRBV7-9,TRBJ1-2,CASRDTGKRGYGYTF
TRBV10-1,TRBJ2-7,CASSERGHYEQYF
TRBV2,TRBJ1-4,CASRKPGDEKLFF
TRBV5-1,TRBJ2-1,CASSLGSGLAGVISYNEQFF
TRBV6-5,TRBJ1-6,CASSYVVNSPLHF
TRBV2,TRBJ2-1,CASRQGSSYNEQFF
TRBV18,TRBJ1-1,CASSPAPGAVTEAFF
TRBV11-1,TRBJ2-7,CASSQGGRGDYEQYF
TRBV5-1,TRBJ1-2,CASSLVSWEGPNYGYTF
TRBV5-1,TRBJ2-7,CASSLALAGVEQYF
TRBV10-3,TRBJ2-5,CAISEGGARETQYF
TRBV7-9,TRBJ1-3,CASSLTGTGGGTIYF
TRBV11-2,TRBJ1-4,CASSFNPTGLNEKLFF
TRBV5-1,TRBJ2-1,CASSLQLAVNEQFF
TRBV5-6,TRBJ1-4,CASSWRAPKNEKLFF
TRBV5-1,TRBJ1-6,CASSLRGLESPLHF
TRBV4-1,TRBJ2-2,CASSQPQDLTGELFF
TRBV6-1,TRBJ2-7,CASSEVTAGSYEQYF
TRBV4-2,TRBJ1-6,CASSEEYNSPLHF
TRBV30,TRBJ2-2,CAWRSHNTGELFF
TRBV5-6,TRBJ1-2,CASSLDRGLVNYGYTF
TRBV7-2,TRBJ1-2,CASSLVALAADGYTF
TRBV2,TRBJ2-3,CASSLLAGGNTDTQYF
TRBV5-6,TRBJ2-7,CASSWGPYEQYF
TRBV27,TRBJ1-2,CASSYFPYRDHYGYTF
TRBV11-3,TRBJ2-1,CASSDGTRQFF
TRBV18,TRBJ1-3,CASSPEAVSPGNTIYF
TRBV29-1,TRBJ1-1,CNAYLQLGAVEAFF
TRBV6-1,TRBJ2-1,CASSLVGSYNEQFF
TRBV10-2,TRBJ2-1,CASSESGGGEQFF
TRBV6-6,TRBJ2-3,CASSKGFDTQYF
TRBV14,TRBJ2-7,CASSQHRIQYF
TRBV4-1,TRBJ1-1,CASSHISLANTEAFF
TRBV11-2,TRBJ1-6,CASSFHTWASPLHF
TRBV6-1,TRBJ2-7,CASRHDRTTYEQYF
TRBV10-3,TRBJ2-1,CATLDSQSSYNEQFF
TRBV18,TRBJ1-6,CASSQEEVFTPLHF
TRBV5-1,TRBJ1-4,CASRGTVATNEKLFF
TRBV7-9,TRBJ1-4,CASSLGRSPGEKLFF
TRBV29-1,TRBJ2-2,CSVRGLNTGELFF
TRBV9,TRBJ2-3,CASSLAGDPSTDTQYF
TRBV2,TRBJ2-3,CASRGQGTDTQYF
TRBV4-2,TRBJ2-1,CASSPNSRNEQFF
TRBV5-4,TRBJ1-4,CASSFWGVEEKLFF
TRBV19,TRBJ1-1,CASTHTPGSRDTEAFF
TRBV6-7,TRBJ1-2,CASSYTLGVGYTF
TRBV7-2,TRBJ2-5,CASSLVGQGAGETQYF
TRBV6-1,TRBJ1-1,CASSERGQPTGAFF
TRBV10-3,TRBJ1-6,CAISLQYTNNSPLHF
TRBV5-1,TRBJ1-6,CASSAETGGGLSPLHF
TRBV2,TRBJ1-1,CASSGQGQMNTEAFF
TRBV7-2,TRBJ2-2,CASRAPGQGNTGELFF